The T cell receptor (beta chain) described here comes from a study of T cell responses to AZD1222 COVID-19 vaccine. Study-wide points: CD4 TCRs covered the whole spike, strongest at regions 160-218 and 743-854. Spike-specific TCR breadth rose after two AZD1222 doses, and depth rose as well. Donors were mostly white British, more females; clonal diversity possibly underestimated.

Concerning this clone: Its target is unknown.

CDR3 length equals 15 residues. V lost 0 bases and J lost 0, with 7 bases in between. Germline CDR1 reads SGHKS; CDR2 reads YYEKEE (reference sequence). TCRdb's table, derived via immunoSEQ multiplex PCR, lists solely in-frame clones and lacks some. The sample shows about 150,000 clones, over 90% of them seen only once. The material was peripheral blood, obtained on day 0 of AZD1222 vaccination. This chain links TRBV5-5 with TRBJ1-3, with no clear D. The receptor comes from an adult in good health. CDR3 in amino acids: CASSLDSLSGNTIYF. The CDR3 DNA reads as TGTGCCAGCAGCTTGGACAGTCTCTCTGGAAACACCATATATTTT.